This entry lists 27 T cell receptor beta chains sequenced from one sample in a study of blood T cell repertoires in COVID-19. Only in-frame clones appear in the TCRdb table, and some are missing; sequencing was by immunoSEQ multiplex PCR. The sample consists of 330,000 or so clones, around 87% of them appearing once. Material for sequencing was PBMCs or T cells enriched from blood (not recorded which). These TCRs come from a man between 35 and 55 years old in a cohort exposed to, infected with or recovered from COVID-19 (not recorded which).

This chain uses TRBV11-2 with TRBJ2-1; 11 nucleotides align to TRBD2. V lost 7 bases to trimming and J lost 9 bases; unmatched junction nucleotides: 14. Germline assignment: CDR1 SGHAT and CDR2 FQNNGV. The CDR3 consists of 16 residues. CDR3 in amino acids: CASIHGLAGGEREQFF. CDR3 DNA: TGTGCCAGCATCCACGGGCTAGCGGGGGGAGAGCGTGAGCAGTTCTTC. Supplemented by reference TRBV11-2 and TRBJ2-1, the full variable domain reads EAGVAQSPRYKIIEKRQSVAFWCNPISGHATLYWYQQILGQGPKLLIQFQNNGVVDDSQLPKDRFSAERLKGVDSTLKIQPAKLEDSAVYLCASIHGLAGGEREQFFGPGTRLTVL.

The J gene is TRBJ2-7, the V gene TRBV28, with TRBD2 matching over 7 bases. CDR3 length equals 13 residues. Germline trimming cut 7 bases from V and 0 bases from J; bases unmatched to any gene: 3. Germline V gene data show CDR1 as MDHEN and CDR2 as SYDVKM. The CDR3 DNA is TGTGCCAGCATTAGCGGGTCCTCCTACGAGCAGTACTTC. Translating gives CASISGSSYEQYF.

The chain is built from TRBV12-2 and TRBJ1-2; the tabulated D call, TRBD1, remains unverified against the DNA. TRBV12-2 is listed as a pseudogene. There are 16 residues in the CDR3. CDR3 loop: CASRNPPGQENYGYTF. In DNA form, the CDR3 reads TGTGCAAGTCGCAACCCTCCGGGACAGGAGAACTATGGCTACACCTTC.

The chain carries TRBV10-3 and TRBJ2-7; perhaps TRBD1 as D (6 bases). Germline V CDR1 and CDR2: ENHRY, SYGVKD. The length of the CDR3 is 13 residues. Trimming removed 6 bases at V and 6 bases at J, with 15 bases between. The CDR3 loop reads CAISMTGTGEQYF. The CDR3 DNA reads TGTGCCATCAGCATGACAGGAACAGGCGAGCAGTACTTC.

This clone was observed once. The rearrangement uses TRBV5-1 and TRBJ2-5; TRBD2 agrees at 8 bases. V trimming: 0 bases; J trimming: 5 bases; junction bases outside the gene matches: 9. CDR1 is SGHRS, CDR2 YFSETQ, per germline. This CDR3 spans 16 amino acids. The chain's CDR3 is CASSLGLYGGEETQYF. The DNA for the CDR3 is TGCGCCAGCAGCTTGGGGCTTTACGGGGGGGAGGAGACCCAGTACTTC.

The rearrangement uses TRBV27 and TRBJ1-5; D remains unclear. The CDR3 sequence is 15 residues long. Per germline, CDR1 MNHEY and CDR2 SMNVEV (reference sequence). V was clipped by 3 bases and J by 0 bases, with 9 bases between them. This CDR3 reads CASSLTGFSNQPQHF. CDR3 nucleotide sequence: TGTGCCAGCAGTTTGACGGGATTTAGCAATCAGCCCCAGCATTTT.

The V call is TRBV25-1, the J call TRBJ2-2; no reliable D call. This CDR3 region has 16 residues. Trimming cost V 3 bases and J 0 bases, with 11 bases left between them. Germline values: CDR1 MGHDK, CDR2 SYGVNS. The CDR3 sequence: CASSDFGGSNTGELFF. CDR3 coding DNA: TGTGCCAGCAGTGATTTTGGCGGTTCGAACACCGGGGAGCTGTTTTTT.

This rearrangement joins TRBV19 to TRBJ2-5; 10 bases match TRBD2. CDR3 size: 15 residues. The V segment lost 7 bases and the J segment 5 bases; nucleotides outside the gene matches: 10. Germline V gene sequence: CDR1 LNHDA, CDR2 SQIVND (reference sequence). Here the CDR3 reads CASTGLAGEIETQYF. CDR3 sequence (DNA): TGTGCCAGTACCGGTCTAGCGGGAGAAATTGAGACCCAGTACTTC.

The V call is TRBV4-2, the J call TRBJ2-1, with TRBD2 as a possible D gene (5 bases). V lost 4 bases, J lost 5 bases, and 12 bases lay in between. The germline CDR1 and CDR2 sequences are LGHNA and YNFKEQ. The CDR3 has 14 amino acids. The CDR3 protein is CASSRLMGDNEQFF. The CDR3 DNA reads TGTGCCAGCAGCCGACTGATGGGAGACAATGAGCAGTTCTTC.

The V call is TRBV3-1 (or the pseudogene TRBV3-2), the J call TRBJ2-3, with D hard to call. The CDR3 extends over 14 amino acids. Germline CDR1 reads LGHDT; CDR2 reads YNNKEL (reference sequence). Trimming took off 5 bases at V and 0 bases at J, with 9 bases between the two ends. This CDR3 is CASSDKTSTDTQYF. The CDR3 DNA follows: TGTGCCAGCAGCGACAAAACTAGCACAGATACGCAGTATTTT.

The rearrangement links TRBV5-8 to TRBJ1-4; TRBD1 agrees at 11 bases. The length of the CDR3 is 16 residues. V lost 0 bases and J lost 4; bases outside the gene matches: 2. Germline V lookup: CDR1 SGHTS, CDR2 YDEGEE. The chain's CDR3 is CASSLAGTGGNEKLFF. As DNA, the CDR3 is TGTGCCAGCAGCTTGGCCGGGACAGGGGGTAATGAAAAACTGTTTTTT. The full variable domain, completed using reference TRBV5-8 and TRBJ1-4, is EAGVTQSPTHLIKTRGQQATLRCSPISGHTSVYWYQQALGLGLQFLLWYDEGEERNRGNFPPRFSGRQFPNYSSELNVNALELEDSALYLCASSLAGTGGNEKLFFGSGTQLSVL.

The V call is TRBV5-1, the J call TRBJ2-7; D is possibly TRBD2 (6 bases). The V gene lost 5 bases and the J gene lost 3 bases, with 15 bases spanning the gap. The CDR3 loop spans 14 amino acids. Germline V gene sequence: CDR1 SGHRS, CDR2 YFSETQ. The CDR3 DNA is TGCGCCAGCAGTTCTAGCGCGGGAAGCTACGAGCAGTACTTC. Its protein is CASSSSAGSYEQYF. The whole variable domain, remainder taken from reference TRBV5-1 and TRBJ2-7, is KAGVTQTPRYLIKTRGQQVTLSCSPISGHRSVSWYQQTPGQGLQFLFEYFSETQRNKGNFPGRFSGRQFSNSRSEMNVSTLELGDSALYLCASSSSAGSYEQYFGPGTRLTVT.

The genes are TRBV18 and TRBJ2-1; 10 nucleotides match TRBD2. Germline V CDR1 and CDR2: KGHSH, LQKENI. The CDR3 is 16 amino acids. The V segment lost 3 bases and the J segment 5 bases; nucleotides outside the gene matches: 7. CDR3 DNA: TGTGCCAGCTCACCTACCTGGACTAGCGGACACAATGAGCAGTTCTTC. Encoded protein: CASSPTWTSGHNEQFF.

The chain has TRBV6-5 and TRBJ2-3, with 9 bases fitting TRBD1. Germline CDR1 MNHEY, CDR2 SVGAGI. The CDR3 sequence is 15 residues long. Trimming at V came to 6 bases and at J to 3 bases, leaving 7 bases not matched to a gene. This CDR3 is CASRKTGGVTDTQYF. The CDR3 DNA sequence: TGTGCCAGCAGGAAAACAGGGGGCGTAACAGATACGCAGTATTTT.

The CDR3 loop is CASSQRQGERGYTF. The CDR3 bases are TGTGCCAGCAGCCAACGACAGGGGGAGCGTGGCTACACCTTC. The J gene is TRBJ1-2, the V gene TRBV3-1 (or the pseudogene TRBV3-2), with 9 bases matching TRBD1. The CDR3 sequence is 14 residues long. The trim removed 2 bases at V and 7 bases at J, leaving 5 bases unmatched. Looked up from germline, CDR1 is LGHDT and CDR2 is YNNKEL (reference sequence).

The J gene is TRBJ1-2, the V gene TRBV28, with D unresolved. This CDR3 is built from 12 residues. The V end lost 7 bases, the J end lost 5 bases, and 11 bases lay between the germline ends. In germline, CDR1 is MDHEN, CDR2 SYDVKM. CDR3 residues: CASKRQNYGYTF. CDR3 nucleotide sequence: TGTGCCAGCAAGAGACAAAATTATGGCTACACCTTC.

V gene TRBV11-3 combines with J gene TRBJ2-7; the D gene is possibly TRBD2 (5 bases). The CDR3 sequence is 15 residues long. Trimming took 5 bases from V and 3 from J, leaving 17 bases between them. In germline, CDR1 is SGHNT, CDR2 YENEEA. The CDR3 DNA reads TGTGCCAGCAGCCCCGGAGGTGGCTCGGTCTACGAGCAGTACTTC. Protein: CASSPGGGSVYEQYF.

The V and J genes are TRBV19 and TRBJ1-2; TRBD1 matches 7 bases. With V trimmed by 6 bases and J by 4 bases, 5 bases remained unmatched. The V gene's germline CDR1 is LNHDA and CDR2 SQIVND (reference sequence). The CDR3 contains 13 residues. CDR3 coding DNA: TGTGCCAGTAGCTTTCAGGGGGTCTATGGCTACACCTTC. The encoded protein is CASSFQGVYGYTF.

This clone was recorded a few times. The rearrangement links TRBV5-1 to TRBJ2-7; 11 nucleotides agree with TRBD2. There are 16 residues in the CDR3. Trimming at V came to 0 bases and at J to 5 bases, leaving 7 bases not matched to a gene. Germline values: CDR1 SGHRS, CDR2 YFSETQ. CDR3 bases: TGCGCCAGCAGCTTGGATAGTAGCGGGAGGGCCGACGAGCAGTACTTC. Translated: CASSLDSSGRADEQYF.

This chain uses TRBV19 with TRBJ1-2, with TRBD1 identical over 7 bases. Germline V gene data show CDR1 as LNHDA and CDR2 as SQIVND (reference sequence). This CDR3 is built from 14 residues. V was pared by 7 bases and J by 6 bases, with 11 bases of the junction left unmatched. CDR3 amino acids: CASTPGKGGHGYTF. The CDR3 nucleotides read TGTGCCAGTACCCCAGGGAAAGGGGGCCATGGCTACACCTTC.

CDR3 nucleotides: TGTGCCTGGAGTACCCGGACAGGTGTCTCCTCGGGCGAGCAGTACTTC. Residues: CAWSTRTGVSSGEQYF. This chain joins TRBV30 and TRBJ2-7; TRBD1 matches at 7 bases. Germline loops: CDR1 GTSNPN, CDR2 SVGIG (reference sequence). This CDR3 is built from 16 residues. V lost 2 bases, J lost 6 bases, and 16 bases stayed unmatched.

This rearrangement joins TRBV28 to TRBJ1-3; a weak D match, TRBD1 (5 bases). Germline V gives CDR1 MDHEN, CDR2 SYDVKM. The CDR3 spans 16 residues. Trimming cost V 3 bases and J 1 base, with 13 bases left between them. The CDR3 loop reads CASSFGGVASGNTIYF. CDR3 DNA sequence: TGTGCCAGCAGTTTTGGGGGGGTTGCGTCTGGAAACACCATATATTTT.

This chain uses TRBV11-2 with TRBJ2-5; 8 bases line up with TRBD2. The CDR3 consists of 16 residues. After removal of 2 bases from V and 2 bases from J, the junction contained 7 bases not matched to a gene. Germline CDR1 reads SGHAT; CDR2 reads FQNNGV. The CDR3, as DNA: TGTGCCAGCAGCTTACAGTTAACGGGGGGGCAAGAGACCCAGTACTTC. Protein product: CASSLQLTGGQETQYF.

The chain carries TRBV9 and TRBJ2-1; 8 bases line up with TRBD2. CDR1 is SGDLS, CDR2 YYNGEE, per germline. V lost 4 bases to trimming and J lost 7 bases; unmatched junction nucleotides: 16. This CDR3 region has 17 residues. DNA for the CDR3: TGTGCCAGCAGCCCCCGGCGGCGAGCGGGAGTTGAGAATGAGCAGTTCTTC. Residues: CASSPRRRAGVENEQFF.

The chain uses TRBV7-8 and TRBJ2-1; no definite D call. The CDR3 runs 13 residues. Trimming stripped 2 bases from V and 4 bases from J, with 6 bases between. Per the germline V gene, CDR1 is SGHVS and CDR2 is FQNEAQ. Here the CDR3 DNA reads TGTGCCAGCAGCTTATCCCGTTACAATGAGCAGTTCTTC. It codes for CASSLSRYNEQFF.

This chain joins TRBV15 and TRBJ2-1; TRBD2 matches 12 bases. Germline V gives CDR1 LNHNV, CDR2 YYDKDF (reference sequence). The CDR3 runs 15 residues. Unmatched junction bases numbered 5, after V lost 1 base and J lost 10 bases. CDR3 DNA sequence: TGTGCCACCAGCAGAGGACTAGCGGGAGAGGGGGAGCAGTTCTTC. It encodes CATSRGLAGEGEQFF. The complete variable domain, with remaining parts taken from reference TRBV15 and TRBJ2-1, reads DAMVIQNPRYQVTQFGKPVTLSCSQTLNHNVMYWYQQKSSQAPKLLFHYYDKDFNNEADTPDNFQSRRPNTSFCFLDIRSPGLGDTAMYLCATSRGLAGEGEQFFGPGTRLTVL.

This clone was seen once. The genes are TRBV19 and TRBJ2-3; TRBD2 matches at 15 bases. With 4 bases clipped from V and 5 bases from J, the junction kept 10 bases outside the gene matches. Germline V gene data show CDR1 as LNHDA and CDR2 as SQIVND (reference sequence). The CDR3 totals 18 residues. The chain's CDR3 is CASSKGLAGGRILDTQYF. In nucleotides, the CDR3 is TGTGCCAGTAGTAAAGGACTAGCGGGAGGGCGAATTTTAGATACGCAGTATTTT.